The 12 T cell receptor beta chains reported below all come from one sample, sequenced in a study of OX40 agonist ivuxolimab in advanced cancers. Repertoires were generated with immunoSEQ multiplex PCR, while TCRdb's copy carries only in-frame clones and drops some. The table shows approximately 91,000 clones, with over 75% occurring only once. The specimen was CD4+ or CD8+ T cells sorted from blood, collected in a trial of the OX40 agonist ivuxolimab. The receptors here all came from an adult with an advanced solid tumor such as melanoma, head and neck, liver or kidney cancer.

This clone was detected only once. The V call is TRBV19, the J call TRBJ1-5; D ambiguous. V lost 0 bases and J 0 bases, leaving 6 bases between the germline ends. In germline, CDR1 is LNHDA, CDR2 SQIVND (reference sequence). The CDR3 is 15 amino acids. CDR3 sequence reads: CASSIEGISNQPQHF. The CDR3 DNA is TGTGCCAGTAGTATAGAGGGAATTAGCAATCAGCCCCAGCATTTT.

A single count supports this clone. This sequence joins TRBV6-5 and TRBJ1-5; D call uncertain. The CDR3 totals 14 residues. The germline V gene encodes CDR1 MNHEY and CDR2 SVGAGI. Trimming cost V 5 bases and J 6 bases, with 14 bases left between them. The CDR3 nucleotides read TGTGCCAGCAGTGGCTCAGAGGCGGGTCAGCCCCAGCATTTT. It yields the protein CASSGSEAGQPQHF.

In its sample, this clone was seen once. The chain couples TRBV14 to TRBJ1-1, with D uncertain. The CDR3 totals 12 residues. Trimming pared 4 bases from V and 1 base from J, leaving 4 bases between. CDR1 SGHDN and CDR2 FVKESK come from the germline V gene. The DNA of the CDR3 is TGTGCCAGCAGCCTGAGGAACACTGAAGCTTTCTTT. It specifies CASSLRNTEAFF.

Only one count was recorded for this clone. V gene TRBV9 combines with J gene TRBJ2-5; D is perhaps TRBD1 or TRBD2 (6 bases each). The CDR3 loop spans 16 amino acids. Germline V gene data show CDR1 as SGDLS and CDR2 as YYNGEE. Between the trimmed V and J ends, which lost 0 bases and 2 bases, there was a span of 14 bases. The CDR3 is CASSVETGAGQETQYF. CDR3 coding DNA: TGTGCCAGCAGCGTAGAGACGGGGGCCGGTCAAGAGACCCAGTACTTC.

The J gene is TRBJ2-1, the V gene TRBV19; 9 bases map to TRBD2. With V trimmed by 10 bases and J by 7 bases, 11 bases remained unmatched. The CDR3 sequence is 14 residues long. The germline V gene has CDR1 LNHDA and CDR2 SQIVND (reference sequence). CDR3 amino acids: CATRYAGGPNEQFF. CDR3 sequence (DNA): TGTGCCACCAGGTACGCGGGGGGGCCGAATGAGCAGTTCTTC. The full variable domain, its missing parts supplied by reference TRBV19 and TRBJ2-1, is DGGITQSPKYLFRKEGQNVTLSCEQNLNHDAMYWYRQDPGQGLRLIYYSQIVNDFQKGDIAEGYSVSREKKESFPLTVTSAQKNPTAFYLCATRYAGGPNEQFFGPGTRLTVL.

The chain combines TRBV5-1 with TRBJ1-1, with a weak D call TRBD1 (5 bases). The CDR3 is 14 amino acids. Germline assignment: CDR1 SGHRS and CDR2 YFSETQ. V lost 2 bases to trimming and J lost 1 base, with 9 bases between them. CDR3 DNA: TGCGCCAGCAGCTTAAACGGGGCGAACACTGAAGCTTTCTTT. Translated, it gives CASSLNGANTEAFF.

The CDR3 region is CASRGGAQRTNEQFF. In DNA, the CDR3 is TGTGCCAGCAGGGGGGGGGCCCAAAGGACCAATGAGCAGTTCTTC. The chain links TRBV7-9 to TRBJ2-1; D perhaps matches TRBD2 (7 bases). This CDR3 is 15 amino acids long. Trimming removed 6 bases at V and 6 bases at J, with 18 bases between. Germline lookup yields CDR1 SEHNR and CDR2 FQNEAQ (reference sequence).

CDR3 DNA: TGTGCCAGCCGGTTCGAGCGGGGGGTAGGGGATACGCAGTATTTT. Its protein product is CASRFERGVGDTQYF. V and J are TRBV6-5 and TRBJ2-3; 9 positions match TRBD2. Germline CDR1 and CDR2: MNHEY and SVGAGI. The CDR3 runs 15 residues. Trimming removed 8 bases from V and 6 bases from J; junction bases left unmatched: 12.

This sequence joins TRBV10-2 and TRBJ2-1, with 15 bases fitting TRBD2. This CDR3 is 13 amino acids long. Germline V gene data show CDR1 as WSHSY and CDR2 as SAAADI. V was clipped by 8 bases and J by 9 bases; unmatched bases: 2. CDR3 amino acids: CASGTSGGLEQFF. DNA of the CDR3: TGCGCCAGCGGGACTAGCGGGGGGCTTGAGCAGTTCTTC.

For the CDR3, the DNA is TGTGCCAGCAGCAAACTAGCGGGGGCGTGGAATACGCAGTATTTT. It yields the protein CASSKLAGAWNTQYF. This chain joins TRBV7-2 and TRBJ2-3, with 11 nucleotides matching TRBD2. The CDR3 extends over 15 amino acids. The germline gives CDR1 SGHTA, CDR2 FQGNSA. J lost 7 bases, V lost 5 bases, and 8 bases had no gene match.

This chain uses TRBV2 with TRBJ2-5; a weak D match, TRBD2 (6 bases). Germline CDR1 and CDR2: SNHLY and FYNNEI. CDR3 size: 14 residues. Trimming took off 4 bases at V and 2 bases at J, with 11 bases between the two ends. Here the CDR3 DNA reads TGTGCCAGCAGTGTCGGGACTGGGCAAGAGACCCAGTACTTC. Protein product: CASSVGTGQETQYF.

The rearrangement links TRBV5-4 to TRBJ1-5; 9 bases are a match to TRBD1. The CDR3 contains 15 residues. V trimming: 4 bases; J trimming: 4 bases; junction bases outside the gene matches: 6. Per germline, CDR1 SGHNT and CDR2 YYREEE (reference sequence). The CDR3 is CASSLGTGRNQPQHF. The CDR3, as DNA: TGTGCCAGCAGCCTCGGGACAGGGCGGAATCAGCCCCAGCATTTT.